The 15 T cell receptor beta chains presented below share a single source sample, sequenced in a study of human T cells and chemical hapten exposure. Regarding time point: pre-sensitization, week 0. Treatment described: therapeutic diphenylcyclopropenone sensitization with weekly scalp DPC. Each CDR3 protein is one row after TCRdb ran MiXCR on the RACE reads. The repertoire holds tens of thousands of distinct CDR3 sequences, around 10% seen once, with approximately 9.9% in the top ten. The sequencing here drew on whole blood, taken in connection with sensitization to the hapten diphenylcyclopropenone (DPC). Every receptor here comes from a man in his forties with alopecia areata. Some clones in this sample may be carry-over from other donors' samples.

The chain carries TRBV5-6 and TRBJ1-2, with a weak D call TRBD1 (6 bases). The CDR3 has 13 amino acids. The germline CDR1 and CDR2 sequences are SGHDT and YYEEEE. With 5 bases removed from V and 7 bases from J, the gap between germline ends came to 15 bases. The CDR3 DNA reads TGTGCCAGCAGTCCGACAGGTTACGTTGGCTACACCTTC. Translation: CASSPTGYVGYTF.

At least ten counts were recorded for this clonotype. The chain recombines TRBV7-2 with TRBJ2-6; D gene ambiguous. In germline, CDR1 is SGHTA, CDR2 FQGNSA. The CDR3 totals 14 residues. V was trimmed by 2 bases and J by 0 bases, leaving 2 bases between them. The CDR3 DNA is TGTGCCAGCAGCTTAAACTCTGGGGCCAACGTCCTGACTTTC. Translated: CASSLNSGANVLTF.

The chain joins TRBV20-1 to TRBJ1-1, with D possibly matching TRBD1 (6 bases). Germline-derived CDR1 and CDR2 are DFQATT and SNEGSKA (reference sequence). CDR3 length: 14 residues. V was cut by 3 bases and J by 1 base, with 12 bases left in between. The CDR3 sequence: CSASRGARNTEAFF. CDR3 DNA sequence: TGCAGTGCTAGTCGGGGGGCAAGGAACACTGAAGCTTTCTTT.

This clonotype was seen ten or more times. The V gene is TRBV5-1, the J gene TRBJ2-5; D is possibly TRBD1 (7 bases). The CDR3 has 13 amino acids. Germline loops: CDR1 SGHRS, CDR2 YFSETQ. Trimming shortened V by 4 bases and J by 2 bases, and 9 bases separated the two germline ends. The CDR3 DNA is TGCGCCAGCAGCGCGGGACAGCAAGAGACCCAGTACTTC. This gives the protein CASSAGQQETQYF.

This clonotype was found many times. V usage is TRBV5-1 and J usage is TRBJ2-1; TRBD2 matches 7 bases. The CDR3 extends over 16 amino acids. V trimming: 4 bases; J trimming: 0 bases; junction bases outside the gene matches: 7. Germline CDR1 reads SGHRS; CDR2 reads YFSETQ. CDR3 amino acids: CASSASGGSSYNEQFF. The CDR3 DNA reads TGCGCCAGCAGCGCTAGCGGAGGGAGCTCCTACAATGAGCAGTTCTTC.

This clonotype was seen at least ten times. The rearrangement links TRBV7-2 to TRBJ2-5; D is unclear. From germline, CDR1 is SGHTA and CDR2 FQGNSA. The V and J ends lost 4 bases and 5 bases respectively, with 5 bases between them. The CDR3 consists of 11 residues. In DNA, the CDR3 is TGTGCCAGCAGCTCGGGTGAGACCCAGTACTTC. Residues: CASSSGETQYF.

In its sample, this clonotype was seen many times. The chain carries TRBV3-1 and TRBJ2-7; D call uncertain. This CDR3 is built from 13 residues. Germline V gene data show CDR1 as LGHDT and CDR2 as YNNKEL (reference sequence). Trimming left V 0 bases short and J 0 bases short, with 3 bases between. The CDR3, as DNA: TGTGCCAGCAGCCAAGAAGGCTCCTACGAGCAGTACTTC. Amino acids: CASSQEGSYEQYF.

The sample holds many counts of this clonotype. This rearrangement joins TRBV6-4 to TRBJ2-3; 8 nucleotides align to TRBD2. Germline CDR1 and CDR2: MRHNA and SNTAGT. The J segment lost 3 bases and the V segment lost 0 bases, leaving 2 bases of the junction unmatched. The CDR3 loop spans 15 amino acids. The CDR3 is CASSDSSSGTDTQYF. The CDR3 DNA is TGTGCCAGCAGTGACTCTTCTAGCGGGACAGATACGCAGTATTTT.

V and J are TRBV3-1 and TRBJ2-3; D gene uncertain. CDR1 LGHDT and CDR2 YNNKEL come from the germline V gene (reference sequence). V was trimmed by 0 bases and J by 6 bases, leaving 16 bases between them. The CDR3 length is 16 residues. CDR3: CASSQEKRYRTDTQYF. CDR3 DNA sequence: TGTGCCAGCAGCCAAGAGAAGCGATACCGAACGGATACGCAGTATTTT.

CDR3 region: CASSPRTGLDEQYF. CDR3 nucleotide sequence: TGTGCCAGCTCACCTAGGACAGGCCTGGACGAGCAGTACTTC. The rearrangement uses TRBV18 and TRBJ2-7, with 7 nucleotides matching TRBD1. Germline V gives CDR1 KGHSH, CDR2 LQKENI. This CDR3 region has 14 residues. V lost 3 bases to trimming and J lost 5 bases; unmatched junction nucleotides: 7.

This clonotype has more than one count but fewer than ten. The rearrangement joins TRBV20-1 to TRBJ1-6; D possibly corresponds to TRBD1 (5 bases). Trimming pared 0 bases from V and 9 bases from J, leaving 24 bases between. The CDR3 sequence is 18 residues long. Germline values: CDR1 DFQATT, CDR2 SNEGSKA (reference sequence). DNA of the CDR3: TGCAGTGCTAGAGATGCAGGACAAGTGCGGAGTAATGTTTCACCCCTCCACTTT. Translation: CSARDAGQVRSNVSPLHF.

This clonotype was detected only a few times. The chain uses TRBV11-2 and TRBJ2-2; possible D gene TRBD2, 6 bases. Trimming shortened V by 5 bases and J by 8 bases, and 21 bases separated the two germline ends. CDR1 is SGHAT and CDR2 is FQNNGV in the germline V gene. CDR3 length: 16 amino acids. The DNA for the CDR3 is TGTGCCAGCAGCCAGGGACTTCTCCCGGCGACGGGGGAGCTGTTTTTT. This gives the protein CASSQGLLPATGELFF.

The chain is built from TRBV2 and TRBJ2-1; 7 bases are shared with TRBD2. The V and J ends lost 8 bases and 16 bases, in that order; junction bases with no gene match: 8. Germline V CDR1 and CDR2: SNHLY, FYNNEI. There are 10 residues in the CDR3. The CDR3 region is CASWREGPFF. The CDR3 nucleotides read TGTGCCAGCTGGAGGGAGGGCCCCTTCTTC.

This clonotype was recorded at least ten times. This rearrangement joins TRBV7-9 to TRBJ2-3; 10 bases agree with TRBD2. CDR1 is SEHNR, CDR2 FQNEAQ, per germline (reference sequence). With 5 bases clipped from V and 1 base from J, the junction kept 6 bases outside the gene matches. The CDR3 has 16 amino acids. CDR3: CASSTDGTSGTDTQYF. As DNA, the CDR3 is TGTGCCAGCAGCACCGACGGGACTAGCGGCACAGATACGCAGTATTTT.

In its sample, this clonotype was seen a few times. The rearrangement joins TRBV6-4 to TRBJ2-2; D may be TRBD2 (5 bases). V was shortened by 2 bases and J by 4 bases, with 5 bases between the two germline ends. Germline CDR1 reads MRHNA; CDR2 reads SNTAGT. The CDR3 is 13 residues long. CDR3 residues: CASSDGSTGELFF. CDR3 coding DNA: TGTGCCAGCAGTGACGGGAGCACCGGGGAGCTGTTTTTT.